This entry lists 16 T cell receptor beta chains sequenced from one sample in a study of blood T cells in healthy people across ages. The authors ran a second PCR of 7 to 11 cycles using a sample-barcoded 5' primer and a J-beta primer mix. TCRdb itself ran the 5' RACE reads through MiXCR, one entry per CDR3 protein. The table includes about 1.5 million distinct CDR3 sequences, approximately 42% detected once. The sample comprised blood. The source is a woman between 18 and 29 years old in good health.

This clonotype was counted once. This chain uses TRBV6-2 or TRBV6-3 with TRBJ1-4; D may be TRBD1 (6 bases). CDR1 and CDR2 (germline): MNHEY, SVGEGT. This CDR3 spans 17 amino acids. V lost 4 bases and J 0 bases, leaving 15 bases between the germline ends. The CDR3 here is CASSLDSAFATNEKLFF. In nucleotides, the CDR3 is TGTGCCAGCAGTTTGGACAGCGCCTTTGCAACTAATGAAAAACTGTTTTTT.

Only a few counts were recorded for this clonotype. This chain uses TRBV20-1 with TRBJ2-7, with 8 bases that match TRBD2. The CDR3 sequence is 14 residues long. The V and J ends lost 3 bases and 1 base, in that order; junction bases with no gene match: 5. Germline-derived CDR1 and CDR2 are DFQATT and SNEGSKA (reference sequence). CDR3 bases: TGCAGTGCTAGTTGGAGCGGGAGATCCTACGAGCAGTACTTC. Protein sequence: CSASWSGRSYEQYF.

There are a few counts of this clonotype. The CDR3 DNA is TGTGCCAGCAAAGGAGGGGGCAGTTCCTACAATGAGCAGTTCTTC. The encoded protein is CASKGGGSSYNEQFF. The chain carries TRBV6-5 and TRBJ2-1, with D possibly TRBD1 on 7 matching bases. The CDR3 has 15 amino acids. The V gene lost 7 bases and the J gene lost 1 base, with 14 bases spanning the gap. Germline CDR1 MNHEY, CDR2 SVGAGI.

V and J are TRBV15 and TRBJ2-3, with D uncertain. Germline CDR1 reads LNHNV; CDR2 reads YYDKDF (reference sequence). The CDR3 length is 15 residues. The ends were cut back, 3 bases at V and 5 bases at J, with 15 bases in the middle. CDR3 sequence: CATSRATGDRDTQYF. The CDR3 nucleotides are TGTGCCACCAGCAGGGCTACTGGGGATCGAGATACGCAGTATTTT.

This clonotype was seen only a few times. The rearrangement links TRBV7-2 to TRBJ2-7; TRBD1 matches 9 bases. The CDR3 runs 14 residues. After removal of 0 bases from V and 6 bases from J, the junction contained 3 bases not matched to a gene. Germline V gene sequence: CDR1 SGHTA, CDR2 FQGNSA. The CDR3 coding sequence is TGTGCCAGCAGCTTAGCGGGACAGGGTCGCGAGCAGTACTTC. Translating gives CASSLAGQGREQYF. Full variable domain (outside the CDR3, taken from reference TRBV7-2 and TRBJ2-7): GAGVSQSPSNKVTEKGKDVELRCDPISGHTALYWYRQSLGQGLEFLIYFQGNSAPDKSGLPSDRFSAERTGGSVSTLTIQRTQQEDSAVYLCASSLAGQGREQYFGPGTRLTVT.

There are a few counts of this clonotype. Here the CDR3 DNA reads TGCGCCACCTCCTATAGCGGGGGTTCAGATACGCAGTATTTT. It specifies CATSYSGGSDTQYF. V usage is TRBV4-3 and J usage is TRBJ2-3, with 9 bases that match TRBD2. With V trimmed by 10 bases and J by 4 bases, 9 bases remained unmatched. Per germline, CDR1 LGHNA and CDR2 YSLEER. The CDR3 covers 14 residues.

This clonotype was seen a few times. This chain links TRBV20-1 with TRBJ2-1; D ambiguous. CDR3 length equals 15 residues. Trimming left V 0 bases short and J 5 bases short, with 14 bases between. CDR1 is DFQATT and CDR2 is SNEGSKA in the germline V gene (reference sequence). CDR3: CSARDPQVGHNEQFF. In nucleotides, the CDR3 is TGCAGTGCTAGAGATCCCCAGGTAGGCCACAATGAGCAGTTCTTC.

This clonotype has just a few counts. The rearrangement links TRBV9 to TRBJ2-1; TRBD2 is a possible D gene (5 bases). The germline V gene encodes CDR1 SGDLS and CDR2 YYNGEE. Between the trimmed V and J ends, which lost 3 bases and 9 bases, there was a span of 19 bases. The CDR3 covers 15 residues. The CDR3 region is CASSAFTGPAGEQFF. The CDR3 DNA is TGTGCCAGCAGCGCCTTTACCGGGCCCGCGGGTGAGCAGTTCTTC.

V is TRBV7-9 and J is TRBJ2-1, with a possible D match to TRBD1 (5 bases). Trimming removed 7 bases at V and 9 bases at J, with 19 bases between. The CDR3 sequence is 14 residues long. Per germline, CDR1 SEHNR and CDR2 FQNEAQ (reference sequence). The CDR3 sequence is CASNSNIQESEQFF. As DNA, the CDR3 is TGTGCCAGCAACTCAAATATACAGGAATCTGAGCAGTTCTTC.

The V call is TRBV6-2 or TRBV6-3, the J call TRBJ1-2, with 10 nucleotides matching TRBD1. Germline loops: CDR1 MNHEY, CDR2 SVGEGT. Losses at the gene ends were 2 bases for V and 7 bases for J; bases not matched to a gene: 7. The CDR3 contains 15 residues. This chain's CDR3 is CASSYPWTGGSGYTF. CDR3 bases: TGTGCCAGCAGTTACCCCTGGACAGGGGGATCTGGCTACACCTTC.

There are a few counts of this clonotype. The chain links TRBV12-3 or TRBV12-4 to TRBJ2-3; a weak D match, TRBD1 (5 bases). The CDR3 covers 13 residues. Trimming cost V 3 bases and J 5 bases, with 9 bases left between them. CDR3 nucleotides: TGTGCCAGCAGTTTGACAGTTGTAGATACGCAGTATTTT. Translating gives CASSLTVVDTQYF.

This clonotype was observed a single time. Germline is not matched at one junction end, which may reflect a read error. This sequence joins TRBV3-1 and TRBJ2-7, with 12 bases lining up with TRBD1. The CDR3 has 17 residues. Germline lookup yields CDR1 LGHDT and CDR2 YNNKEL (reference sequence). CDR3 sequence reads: CASSQDWDRGPTYKQYF. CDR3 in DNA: TGTGCCAGCAGCCAAGATTGGGACAGGGGGCCAACCTACAAGCAGTACTTC.

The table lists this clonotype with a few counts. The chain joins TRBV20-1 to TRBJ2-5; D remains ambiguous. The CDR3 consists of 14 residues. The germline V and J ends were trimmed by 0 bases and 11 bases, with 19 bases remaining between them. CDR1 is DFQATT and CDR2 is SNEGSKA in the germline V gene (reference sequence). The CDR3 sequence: CSARDPGLRHEQYF. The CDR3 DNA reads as TGCAGTGCTAGAGATCCCGGGTTGCGCCATGAGCAGTACTTC.

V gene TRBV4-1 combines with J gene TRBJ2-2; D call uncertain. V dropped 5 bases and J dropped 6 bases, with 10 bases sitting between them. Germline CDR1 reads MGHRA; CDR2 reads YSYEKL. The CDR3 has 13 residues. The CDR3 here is CASSFQVSGELFF. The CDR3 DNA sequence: TGCGCCAGCAGCTTCCAGGTTTCCGGGGAGCTGTTTTTT.

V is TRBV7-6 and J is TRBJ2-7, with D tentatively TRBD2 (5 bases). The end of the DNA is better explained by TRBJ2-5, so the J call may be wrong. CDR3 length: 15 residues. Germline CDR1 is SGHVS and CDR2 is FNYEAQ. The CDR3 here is CASSLAVRGLETQYF. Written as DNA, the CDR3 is TGTGCCAGCAGCTTAGCTGTTCGAGGGTTGGAGACCCAGTACTTC.

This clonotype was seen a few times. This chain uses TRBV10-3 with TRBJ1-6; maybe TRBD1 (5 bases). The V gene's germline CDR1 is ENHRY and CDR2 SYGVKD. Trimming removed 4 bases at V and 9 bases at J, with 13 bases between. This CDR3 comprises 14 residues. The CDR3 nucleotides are TGTGCCATCAGTGTCACTGTCGGGGGTTCACCCCTCCACTTT. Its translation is CAISVTVGGSPLHF.